What follows is one TCR beta chain and its context. This record comes from a study of T cells after somatic rescue of genetic block. The data were produced by immunoSEQ multiplex PCR, yet TCRdb's version contains in-frame clones alone and is incomplete. The table shows over 8,000 clones, with around 86% occurring only once. The sequence came from a boy aged 10-17 years. The sample taken for sequencing was peripheral blood mononuclear cells (PBMCs).

The DNA for the CDR3 is TGTGCCAGCAGCTGGGATGGGACAGGGGGACTGTTTTTT. It codes for CASSWDGTGGLFF. V usage is TRBV7-9 and J usage is TRBJ1-4; 11 nucleotides align to TRBD1. Trimming at V came to 4 bases and at J to 13 bases, leaving 5 bases not matched to a gene. The CDR3 is 13 residues long. In germline, CDR1 is SEHNR, CDR2 FQNEAQ (reference sequence).